Here is one TCR beta chain with its context. The antigen remains undetermined. Produced via immunoSEQ multiplex PCR; TCRdb's table is partial and in-frame only. The data show roughly 120,000 clones, roughly 91% seen once. This entry comes from a study of T cell responses to AZD1222 COVID-19 vaccine. Overall study results and limits: Mapped onto spike, vaccine-associated CD4 TCRs spanned it and were dominant at 160-218 and 743-854. All repertoire sampling was performed exclusively after the peak T cell response.

Trimming stripped 0 bases from V and 14 bases from J, with 11 bases between. This CDR3 has 13 amino acids. Germline assignment: CDR1 WNHNN and CDR2 SYGVQD (reference sequence). The input for sequencing was peripheral blood, taken 28 days after the second AZD1222 dose. The clonotype comes from an adult who received the AZD1222 COVID-19 vaccine. The chain uses TRBV10-1 and TRBJ1-6; D gene uncertain. In DNA form, the CDR3 reads TGCGCCAGCAGTGAGTCGGTGGCGGGGACCCTCCACTTT. It codes for CASSESVAGTLHF.